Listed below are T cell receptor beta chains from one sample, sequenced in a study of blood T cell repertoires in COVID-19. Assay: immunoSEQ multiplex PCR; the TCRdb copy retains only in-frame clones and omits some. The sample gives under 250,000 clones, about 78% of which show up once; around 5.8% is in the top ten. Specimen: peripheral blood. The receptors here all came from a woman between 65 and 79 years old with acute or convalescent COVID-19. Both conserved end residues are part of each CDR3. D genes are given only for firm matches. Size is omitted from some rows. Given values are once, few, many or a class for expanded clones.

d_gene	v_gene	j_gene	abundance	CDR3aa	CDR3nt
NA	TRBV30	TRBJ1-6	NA	CAWSWGGRDNSPLHF	TGTGCCTGGAGTTGGGGGGGGAGGGATAATTCACCCCTCCACTTT
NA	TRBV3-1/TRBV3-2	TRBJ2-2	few	CASSQGTAGELFF	TGTGCCAGCAGCCAAGGGACAGCCGGGGAGCTGTTTTTT
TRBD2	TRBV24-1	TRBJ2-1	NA	CATQTSGYNEQFF	TGTGCCACCCAGACTAGCGGCTACAATGAGCAGTTCTTC
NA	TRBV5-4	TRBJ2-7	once	CASSFQGASSEQYF	TGTGCCAGCAGCTTTCAGGGTGCCTCATCCGAGCAGTACTTC
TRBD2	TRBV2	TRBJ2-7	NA	CASSLSGRTFGEQYF	TGTGCCAGCAGTCTTAGCGGGAGGACTTTTGGTGAGCAGTACTTC
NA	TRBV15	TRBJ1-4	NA	CATSRVNRVGEKLFF	TGTGCCACCAGCAGAGTCAACAGGGTTGGGGAAAAACTGTTTTTT
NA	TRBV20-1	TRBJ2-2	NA	CSASDGANTGELFF	TGCAGTGCTAGTGACGGGGCGAACACCGGGGAGCTGTTTTTT
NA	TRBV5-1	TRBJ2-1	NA	CASSLGQLYNEQFF	TGCGCCAGCAGCTTGGGACAGCTCTACAATGAGCAGTTCTTC
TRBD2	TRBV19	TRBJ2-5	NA	CASSIGTSGSGETQYF	TGTGCCAGTAGTATAGGGACTAGCGGGAGCGGAGAGACCCAGTACTTC
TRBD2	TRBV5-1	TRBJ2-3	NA	CASSLSGLAGADTQYF	TGCGCCAGCAGCTTAAGCGGGCTAGCGGGAGCCGATACGCAGTATTTT
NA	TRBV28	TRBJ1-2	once	CASSLTVYGYTF	TGTGCCAGCAGTTTAACAGTCTATGGCTACACCTTC
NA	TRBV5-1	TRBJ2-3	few	CASRLADSTDTQYF	TGCGCCAGCAGGCTCGCGGATAGCACAGATACGCAGTATTTT
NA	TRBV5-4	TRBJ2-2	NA	CASSFFGGGSPGELFF	TGTGCCAGCAGCTTCTTCGGTGGTGGGAGTCCCGGGGAGCTGTTTTTT
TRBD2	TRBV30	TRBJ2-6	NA	CAWVGLAGDSGANVLTF	TGTGCCTGGGTGGGACTAGCGGGAGATTCGGGGGCCAACGTCCTGACTTTC
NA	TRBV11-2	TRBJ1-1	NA	CASSPSPVNTEAFF	TGTGCCAGCAGCCCTTCTCCGGTGAACACTGAAGCTTTCTTT
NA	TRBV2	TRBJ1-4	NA	CASRGTRNEKLFF	TGTGCCAGCAGGGGCACAAGGAATGAAAAACTGTTTTTT
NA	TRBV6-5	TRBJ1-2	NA	CASSLSGSYGYTF	TGTGCCAGCAGTCTCAGCGGTAGCTATGGCTACACCTTC
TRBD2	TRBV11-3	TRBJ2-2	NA	CASRRGASGSIGELFF	TGTGCCAGCAGACGGGGGGCTAGCGGGAGTATCGGGGAGCTGTTTTTT
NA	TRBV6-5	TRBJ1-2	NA	CASSYSEGRGYYGYTF	TGTGCCAGCAGTTACTCGGAAGGCAGAGGGTACTATGGCTACACCTTC
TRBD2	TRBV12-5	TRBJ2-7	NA	CASGSRTSGKTKPTYEQYF	TGTGCTAGTGGTTCGCGGACTAGCGGGAAAACAAAACCGACCTACGAGCAGTACTTC
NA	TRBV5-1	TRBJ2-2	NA	CASSSTGSNTGELFF	TGCGCCAGCAGCTCCACAGGGTCGAACACCGGGGAGCTGTTTTTT
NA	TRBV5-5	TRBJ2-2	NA	CASSFSQGRATGELFF	TGTGCCAGCAGCTTTTCGCAGGGGAGGGCCACCGGGGAGCTGTTTTTT
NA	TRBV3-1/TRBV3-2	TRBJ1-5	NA	CASSQDGGYSDQPQHF	TGTGCCAGCAGCCAAGATGGGGGGTACTCGGATCAGCCCCAGCATTTT
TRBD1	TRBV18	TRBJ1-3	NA	CASSPIRTGAISSSGNTIYF	TGTGCCAGCTCACCTATACGGACAGGGGCGATCTCAAGCTCTGGAAACACCATATATTTT
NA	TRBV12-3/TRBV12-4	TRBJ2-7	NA	CASSPIGYEQYF	TGTGCCAGCAGCCCCATCGGGTACGAGCAGTACTTC
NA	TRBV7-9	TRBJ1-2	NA	CASSLIRDPSYGYTF	TGTGCCAGCAGCTTGATCCGGGATCCCTCCTATGGCTACACCTTC
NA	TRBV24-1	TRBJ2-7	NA	CATSEAGGKYEQYF	TGTGCCACCAGTGAGGCAGGGGGGAAATACGAGCAGTACTTC
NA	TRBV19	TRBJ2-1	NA	CASRVAAGGYNEQFF	TGTGCCAGTAGAGTAGCCGCTGGTGGGTACAATGAGCAGTTCTTC
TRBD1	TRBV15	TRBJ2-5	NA	CATSDKIKQGVVETQYF	TGTGCCACCAGCGACAAAATAAAGCAGGGGGTAGTAGAGACCCAGTACTTC
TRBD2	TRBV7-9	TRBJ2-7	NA	CASSSGGLAEYEQYF	TGTGCCAGCAGCTCAGGAGGACTAGCGGAATACGAGCAGTACTTC
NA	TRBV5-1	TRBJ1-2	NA	CASSLETYGYTF	TGCGCCAGCAGCTTGGAAACTTATGGCTACACCTTC
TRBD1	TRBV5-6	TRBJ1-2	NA	CASSLDYRDRDYGYTF	TGTGCCAGCAGCTTGGACTACCGGGACAGGGACTATGGCTACACCTTC
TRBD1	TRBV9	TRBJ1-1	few	CASSAGQTQSEAFF	TGTGCCAGCAGCGCGGGACAGACCCAAAGTGAAGCTTTCTTT
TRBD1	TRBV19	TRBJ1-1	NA	CASSGRGRANTEAFF	TGTGCCAGTAGTGGCAGGGGGCGGGCGAACACTGAAGCTTTCTTT
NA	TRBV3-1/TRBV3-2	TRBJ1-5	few	CASSGAGTFSNQPQHF	TGTGCCAGCAGCGGAGCCGGGACATTTAGCAATCAGCCCCAGCATTTT
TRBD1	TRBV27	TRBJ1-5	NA	CASSYGTGRQPQHF	TGTGCCAGCAGTTATGGGACAGGGCGGCAGCCCCAGCATTTT
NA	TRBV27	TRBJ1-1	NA	CASSLSGIGGEAFF	TGTGCCAGCAGTTTATCGGGTATAGGGGGTGAAGCTTTCTTT
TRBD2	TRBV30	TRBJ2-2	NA	CAWGLAGGRYHSTGELFF	TGTGCCTGGGGACTAGCGGGAGGGCGCTATCACTCAACCGGGGAGCTGTTTTTT
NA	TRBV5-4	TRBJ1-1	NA	CASSLAGVGAFF	TGTGCCAGCAGCTTAGCCGGGGTAGGAGCTTTCTTT
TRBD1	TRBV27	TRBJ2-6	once	CASNEPGQGSGANVLTF	TGTGCCAGCAACGAACCGGGACAGGGTTCCGGGGCCAACGTCCTGACTTTC
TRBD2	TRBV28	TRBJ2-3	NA	CASSLPTSGRRDTQYF	TGTGCCAGCAGTCTCCCGACTAGCGGGAGAAGGGATACGCAGTATTTT
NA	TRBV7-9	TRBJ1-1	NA	CASSPSNTEAFF	TGTGCCAGCAGCCCCTCGAACACTGAAGCTTTCTTT
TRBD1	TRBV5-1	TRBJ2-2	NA	CASSPGQAGTGELFF	TGCGCCAGCAGCCCAGGACAGGCGGGTACCGGGGAGCTGTTTTTT
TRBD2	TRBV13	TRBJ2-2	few	CASAGRERGTGELFF	TGTGCCAGTGCCGGGCGGGAGCGTGGGACCGGGGAGCTGTTTTTT
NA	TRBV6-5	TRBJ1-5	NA	CASRYSQEGNQPQHF	TGTGCCAGCAGGTACTCCCAGGAGGGCAATCAGCCCCAGCATTTT
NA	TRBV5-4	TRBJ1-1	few	CASSSRGYVSTEAFF	TGTGCCAGCAGCTCCCGAGGCTATGTTAGCACTGAAGCTTTCTTT
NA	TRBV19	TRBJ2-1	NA	CASSMAHYNEQFF	TGTGCCAGTAGTATGGCTCATTACAATGAGCAGTTCTTC
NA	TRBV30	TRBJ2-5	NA	CAWSQPTGDQETQYF	TGTGCCTGGAGTCAACCCACGGGGGACCAAGAGACCCAGTACTTC
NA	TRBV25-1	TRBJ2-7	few	CASSELTGGPYEQYF	TGTGCCAGCAGTGAATTAACCGGGGGGCCCTACGAGCAGTACTTC
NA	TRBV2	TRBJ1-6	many	CASSLGRGGEPLHF	TGTGCCAGCAGTCTCGGGCGGGGGGGAGAACCCCTCCACTTT
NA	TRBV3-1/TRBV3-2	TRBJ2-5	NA	CASSQVASEKTQYF	TGTGCCAGCAGCCAAGTAGCCAGTGAGAAGACCCAGTACTTC
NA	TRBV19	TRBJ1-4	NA	CASSTSGEKLFF	TGTGCCAGTAGTACGAGCGGGGAAAAACTGTTTTTT
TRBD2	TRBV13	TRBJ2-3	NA	CASSLVSGRDTQYF	TGTGCCAGCAGCTTAGTTAGCGGGAGAGATACGCAGTATTTT
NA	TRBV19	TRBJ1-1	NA	CASSRLVGLGDTEAFF	TGTGCCAGTAGTAGACTCGTAGGACTCGGAGACACTGAAGCTTTCTTT
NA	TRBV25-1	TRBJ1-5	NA	CASSGGNQPQHF	TGTGCCAGCAGTGGAGGGAATCAGCCCCAGCATTTT
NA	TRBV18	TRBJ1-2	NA	CASSPEGSGYGYTF	TGTGCCAGCTCACCCGAGGGATCGGGCTATGGCTACACCTTC
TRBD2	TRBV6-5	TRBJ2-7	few	CASRGSSGSLYEQYF	TGTGCCAGCAGGGGAAGTAGCGGGAGTCTCTACGAGCAGTACTTC
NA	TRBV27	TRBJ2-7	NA	CASSAFYGPSYEQYF	TGTGCCAGCAGTGCCTTCTATGGGCCATCCTACGAGCAGTACTTC
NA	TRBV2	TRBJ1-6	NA	CASSSSGNNSPLHF	TGTGCCAGCAGTTCATCAGGGAACAATTCACCCCTCCACTTT
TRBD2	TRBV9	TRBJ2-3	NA	CASSFIAGAADTQYF	TGTGCCAGCAGCTTTATAGCGGGAGCCGCGGATACGCAGTATTTT